The clone carrying this TCR beta chain appeared a few times. The sample comes from a study of T cells in Graves' hyperthyroidism and ophthalmopathy. Amplified TCR beta CDR3 regions came from RNA transcripts. The primer set for the first-round RT-PCR of the TCR CDR3 was HTBI. TCRdb re-derived calls from the multiplex PCR reads in MiXCR, one entry per CDR3 protein. The table has roughly 740,000 distinct CDR3 sequences, less than 20% seen once. The V gene lost 4 bases and the J gene lost 1 base, with 19 bases spanning the gap. CDR1 is SGHDN, CDR2 FVKESK, per germline. The CDR3 covers 17 residues. Patients with uncontrolled infections, other autoimmune diseases, pregnancy or lactation were excluded.

The sequence was collected from a young man with Graves' hyperthyroidism. The source material was blood. This chain uses TRBV14 with TRBJ2-5; a weak D match, TRBD2 (5 bases). CDR3 coding DNA: TGTGCCAGCAGCCCACCTTGGACTGGCGGAATCCAAGAGACCCAGTACTTC. It yields the protein CASSPPWTGGIQETQYF. Supplemented by reference TRBV14 and TRBJ2-5, the full variable domain reads EAGVTQFPSHSVIEKGQTVTLRCDPISGHDNLYWYRRVMGKEIKFLLHFVKESKQDESGMPNNRFLAERTGGTYSTLKVQPAELEDSGVYFCASSPPWTGGIQETQYFGPGTRLLVL.